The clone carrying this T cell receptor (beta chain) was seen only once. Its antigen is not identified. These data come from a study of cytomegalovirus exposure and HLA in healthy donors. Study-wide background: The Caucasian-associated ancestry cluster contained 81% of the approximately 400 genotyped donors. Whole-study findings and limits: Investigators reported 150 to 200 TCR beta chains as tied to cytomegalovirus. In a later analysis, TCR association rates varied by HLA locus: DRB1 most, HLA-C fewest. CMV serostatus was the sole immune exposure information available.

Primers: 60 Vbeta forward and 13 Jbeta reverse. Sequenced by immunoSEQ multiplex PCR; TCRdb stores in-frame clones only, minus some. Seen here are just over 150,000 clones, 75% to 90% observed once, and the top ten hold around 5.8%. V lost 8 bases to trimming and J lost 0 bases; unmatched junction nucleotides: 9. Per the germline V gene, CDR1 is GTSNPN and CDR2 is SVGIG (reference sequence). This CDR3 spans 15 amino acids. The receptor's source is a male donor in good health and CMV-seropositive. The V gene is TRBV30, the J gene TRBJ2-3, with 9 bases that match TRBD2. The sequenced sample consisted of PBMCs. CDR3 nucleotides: TGTGCCGCCTCTACTAGCGGGCTAAGCACAGATACGCAGTATTTT. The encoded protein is CAASTSGLSTDTQYF.